The 9 T cell receptor beta chains listed next were all sequenced from one sample in a study of molecular identifiers for immune sequencing clone quantification. MiXCR, run by TCRdb on the PCR reads, gives a single entry per CDR3 protein. The table has more than 450,000 distinct CDR3 sequences, around 23% seen once. The sequenced sample was naive CD8+ T cells from blood, with Jurkat cell RNA spiked in. Subset noted: FACS-sorted CD8+CD4-CCR7+CD45RA+ naive T cells. These TCRs come from a human donor in good health. Some libraries in this study had Jurkat cell RNA spiked in.

This clonotype was found many times. The CDR3 region is CSVPGQEYNEQFF. Written as DNA, the CDR3 is TGCAGCGTTCCGGGACAGGAGTACAATGAGCAGTTCTTC. V is TRBV29-1 and J is TRBJ2-1; 8 positions agree with TRBD1. CDR1 and CDR2 (germline): SQVTM, ANQGSEA. V was pared by 5 bases and J by 4 bases, with 4 bases of the junction left unmatched. The CDR3 has 13 amino acids.

This clonotype was observed a single time. The chain recombines TRBV11-2 with TRBJ2-7, with D maybe TRBD2 (5 bases). Looked up from germline, CDR1 is SGHAT and CDR2 is FQNNGV. V shed 4 bases and J shed 6 bases, with 16 bases lying between them. This CDR3 contains 14 residues. CDR3 residues: CASSSSGERREQYF. The CDR3 DNA reads as TGTGCCAGCAGCTCGTCCGGGGAGCGCCGCGAGCAGTACTTC.

This chain connects TRBV27 to TRBJ2-1, with TRBD2 as a possible D gene (6 bases). This CDR3 is built from 17 residues. V lost 5 bases and J lost 9, with 26 bases in between. Looked up from germline, CDR1 is MNHEY and CDR2 is SMNVEV (reference sequence). The CDR3 sequence is CASSTGPATLGSGEQFF. CDR3 sequence (DNA): TGTGCCAGCAGTACGGGGCCGGCAACATTGGGTAGCGGTGAGCAGTTCTTC.

The V and J genes are TRBV7-9 and TRBJ2-1; D call uncertain. V shed 7 bases and J shed 8 bases, with 21 bases lying between them. Germline CDR1 is SEHNR and CDR2 is FQNEAQ (reference sequence). The CDR3 covers 15 residues. In DNA, the CDR3 is TGTGCCAGCACCTCGGCCCCTTCCCCGTTCGATGAGCAGTTCTTC. As protein: CASTSAPSPFDEQFF.

In its sample, this clonotype was seen many times. The J gene is TRBJ2-7, the V gene TRBV4-1; D may be TRBD1 or TRBD2 (6 bases each). Trimming pared 3 bases from V and 0 bases from J, leaving 15 bases between. Germline V lookup: CDR1 MGHRA, CDR2 YSYEKL. This CDR3 has 16 amino acids. CDR3 sequence: CASSQSPGASSYEQYF. The CDR3, as DNA: TGCGCCAGCAGCCAGAGCCCGGGGGCAAGCTCCTACGAGCAGTACTTC.

This clonotype was picked up a small number of times. The DNA of the CDR3 is TGCGCCAGCAGCCCCTATTATGCAGGGTCTTTGGGCACTGAAGCTTTCTTT. Translation gives CASSPYYAGSLGTEAFF. The chain carries TRBV4-3 and TRBJ1-1, with a tentative D call TRBD1 (5 bases). CDR1 is LGHNA and CDR2 is YSLEER in the germline V gene. The V and J ends lost 4 bases and 4 bases respectively, with 22 bases between them. The CDR3 covers 17 residues.

This clonotype was counted ten times or more. The rearrangement uses TRBV25-1 and TRBJ2-6; D not resolved. The V end was cut by 3 bases, the J end by 0 bases, with 6 bases between. The CDR3 loop spans 15 amino acids. Germline assignment: CDR1 MGHDK and CDR2 SYGVNS. The CDR3 loop reads CASSDRRSGANVLTF. CDR3 DNA sequence: TGTGCCAGCAGTGACCGGCGCTCTGGGGCCAACGTCCTGACTTTC.

The table lists this clonotype with a few counts. V usage is TRBV20-1 and J usage is TRBJ2-7, with TRBD1 as a possible D gene (5 bases). Per germline, CDR1 DFQATT and CDR2 SNEGSKA (reference sequence). Trimming removed 4 bases from V and 0 bases from J, with 13 bases in between. CDR3 length: 14 residues. This CDR3 is CSANPTESSYEQYF. The DNA for the CDR3 is TGCAGTGCTAATCCGACAGAGAGCTCCTACGAGCAGTACTTC.

The chain carries TRBV30 and TRBJ1-5; D gene uncertain. This CDR3 is built from 15 residues. CDR1 and CDR2 from the germline V gene are GTSNPN and SVGIG (reference sequence). V was trimmed by 2 bases and J by 1 base, leaving 12 bases between them. CDR3 protein: CAWSSPVGSNQPQHF. The CDR3 coding sequence is TGTGCCTGGAGTTCCCCAGTGGGGAGCAATCAGCCCCAGCATTTT.